Listed here is a single T cell receptor (beta chain). These data are taken from a study of T cell responses to AZD1222 COVID-19 vaccine. The protocol was immunoSEQ multiplex PCR, while the TCRdb copy is restricted to in-frame clones and leaves out a portion. This table holds 140,000 or so clones, over 75% found once. Sample: peripheral blood, taken on day 0 of AZD1222 vaccination. The receptor was derived from an adult in good health.

The CDR3 DNA is TGTGCCAGCAGCGCCAGGAAGGGGCGACCCACTGAAGCTTTCTTT. It is translated as CASSARKGRPTEAFF. This rearrangement joins TRBV7-9 to TRBJ1-1, with a tentative D call TRBD1 (5 bases). In germline, CDR1 is SEHNR, CDR2 FQNEAQ (reference sequence). CDR3 size: 15 residues. Deletions cut 5 bases from V and 4 bases from J, with 17 bases between.